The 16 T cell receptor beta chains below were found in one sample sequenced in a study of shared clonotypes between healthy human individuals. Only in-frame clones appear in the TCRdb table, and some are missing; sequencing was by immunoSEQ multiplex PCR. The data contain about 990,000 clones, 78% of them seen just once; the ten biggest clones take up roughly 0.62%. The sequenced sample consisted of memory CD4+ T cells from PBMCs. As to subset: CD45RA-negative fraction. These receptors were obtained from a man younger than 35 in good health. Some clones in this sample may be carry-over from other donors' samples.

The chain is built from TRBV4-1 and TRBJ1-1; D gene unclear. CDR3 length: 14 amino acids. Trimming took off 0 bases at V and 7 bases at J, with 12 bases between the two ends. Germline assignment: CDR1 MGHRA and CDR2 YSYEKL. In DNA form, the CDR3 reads TGCGCCAGCAGCCAAGATGAACAAGCCCTTGAAGCTTTCTTT. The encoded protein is CASSQDEQALEAFF.

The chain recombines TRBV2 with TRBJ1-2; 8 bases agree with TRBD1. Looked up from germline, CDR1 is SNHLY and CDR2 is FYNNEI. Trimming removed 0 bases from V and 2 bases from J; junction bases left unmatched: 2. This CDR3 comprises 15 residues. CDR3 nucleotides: TGTGCCAGCAGTGAAGCGGGACAGGAGAACTATGGCTACACCTTC. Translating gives CASSEAGQENYGYTF.

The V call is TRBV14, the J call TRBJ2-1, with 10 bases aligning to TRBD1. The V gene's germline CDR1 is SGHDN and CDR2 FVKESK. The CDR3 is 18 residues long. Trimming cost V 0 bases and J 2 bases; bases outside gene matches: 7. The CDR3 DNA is TGTGCCAGCAGCCAAGATTACCAGGGACAGGGGCCCTACAATGAGCAGTTCTTC. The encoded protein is CASSQDYQGQGPYNEQFF.

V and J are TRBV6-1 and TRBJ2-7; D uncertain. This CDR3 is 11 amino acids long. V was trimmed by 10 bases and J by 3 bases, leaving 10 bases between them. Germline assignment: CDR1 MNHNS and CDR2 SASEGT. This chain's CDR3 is CAIGSGYEQYF. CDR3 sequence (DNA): TGTGCCATCGGGTCAGGCTACGAGCAGTACTTC.

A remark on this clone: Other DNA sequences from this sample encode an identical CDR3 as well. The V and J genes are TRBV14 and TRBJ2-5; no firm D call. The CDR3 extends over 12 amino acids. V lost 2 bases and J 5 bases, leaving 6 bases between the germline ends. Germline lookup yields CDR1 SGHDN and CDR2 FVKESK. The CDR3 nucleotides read TGTGCCAGCAGCCAATTAGGCGAGACCCAGTACTTC. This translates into CASSQLGETQYF.

In nucleotides, the CDR3 is TGCAGTGCTAGGAGGGTCTACGAGCAGTACTTC. Its protein is CSARRVYEQYF. The chain is built from TRBV20-1 and TRBJ2-7, with D possibly being TRBD2 (5 bases). The CDR3 is 11 residues long. The germline CDR1 and CDR2 sequences are DFQATT and SNEGSKA (reference sequence). The germline V and J ends were trimmed by 3 bases and 3 bases, with 6 bases remaining between them.

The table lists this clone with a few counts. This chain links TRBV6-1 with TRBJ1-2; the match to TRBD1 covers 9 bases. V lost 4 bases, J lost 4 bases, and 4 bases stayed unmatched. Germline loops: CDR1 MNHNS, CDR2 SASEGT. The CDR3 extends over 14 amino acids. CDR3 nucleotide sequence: TGTGCCAGCAGTGCGGGACAGGGCGGCTATGGCTACACCTTC. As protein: CASSAGQGGYGYTF.

DNA of the CDR3: TGTGCCAGCAGTGAGAGGGGAGAGGGAGATACGCAGTATTTT. This codes for CASSERGEGDTQYF. V is TRBV6-4 and J is TRBJ2-3; D may be TRBD1 or TRBD2 (5 bases each). Germline V gene lookup returns CDR1 MRHNA and CDR2 SNTAGT. This CDR3 is built from 14 residues. V was shortened by 3 bases and J by 5 bases, with 12 bases between the two germline ends.

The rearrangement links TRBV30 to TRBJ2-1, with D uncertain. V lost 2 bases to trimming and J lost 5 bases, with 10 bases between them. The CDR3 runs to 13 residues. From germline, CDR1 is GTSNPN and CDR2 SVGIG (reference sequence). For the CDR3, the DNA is TGTGCCTGGAGTATTGGGTGGGACAATGAGCAGTTCTTC. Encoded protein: CAWSIGWDNEQFF.

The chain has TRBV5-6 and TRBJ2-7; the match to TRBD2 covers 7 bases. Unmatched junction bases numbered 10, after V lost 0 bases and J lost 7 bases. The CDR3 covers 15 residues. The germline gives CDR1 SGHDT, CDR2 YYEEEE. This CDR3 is CASSLAGFGEGEQYF. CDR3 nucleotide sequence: TGTGCCAGCAGCTTGGCTGGGTTCGGGGAGGGGGAGCAGTACTTC.

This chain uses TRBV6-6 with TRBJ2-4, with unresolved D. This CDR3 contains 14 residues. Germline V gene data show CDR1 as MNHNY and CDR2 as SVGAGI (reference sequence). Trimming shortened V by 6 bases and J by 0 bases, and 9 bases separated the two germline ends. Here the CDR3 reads CASRGTGAKNIQYF. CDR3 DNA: TGTGCCAGCAGGGGAACGGGAGCCAAAAACATTCAGTACTTC.

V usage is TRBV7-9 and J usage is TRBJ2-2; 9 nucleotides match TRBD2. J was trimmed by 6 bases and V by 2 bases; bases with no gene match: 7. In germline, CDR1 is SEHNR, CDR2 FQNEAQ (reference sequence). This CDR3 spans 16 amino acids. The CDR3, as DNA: TGTGCCAGCAGCTTACGGGGACTAGCCACCGCCGGGGAGCTGTTTTTT. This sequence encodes CASSLRGLATAGELFF.

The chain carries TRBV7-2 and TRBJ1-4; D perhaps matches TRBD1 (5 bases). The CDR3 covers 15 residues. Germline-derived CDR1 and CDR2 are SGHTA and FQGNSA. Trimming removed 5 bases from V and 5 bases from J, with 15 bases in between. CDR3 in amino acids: CASSTTGTQNEKLFF. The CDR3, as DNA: TGTGCCAGCAGCACCACCGGGACCCAGAATGAAAAACTGTTTTTT.

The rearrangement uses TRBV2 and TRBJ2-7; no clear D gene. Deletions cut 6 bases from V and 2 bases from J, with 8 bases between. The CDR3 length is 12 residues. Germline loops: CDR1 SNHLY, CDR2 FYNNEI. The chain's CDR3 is CASRDDPYEQYF. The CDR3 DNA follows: TGTGCCAGCAGGGACGATCCCTACGAGCAGTACTTC. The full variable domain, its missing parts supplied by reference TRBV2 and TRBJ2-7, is EPEVTQTPSHQVTQMGQEVILRCVPISNHLYFYWYRQILGQKVEFLVSFYNNEISEKSEIFDDQFSVERPDGSNFTLKIRSTKLEDSAMYFCASRDDPYEQYFGPGTRLTVT.

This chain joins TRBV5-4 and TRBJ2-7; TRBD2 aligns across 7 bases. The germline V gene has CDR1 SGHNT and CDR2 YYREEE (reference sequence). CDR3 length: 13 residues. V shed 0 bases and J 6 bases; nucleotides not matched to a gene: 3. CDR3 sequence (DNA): TGTGCCAGCAGCTTGGGACAGCGGGGCGAGCAGTACTTC. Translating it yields CASSLGQRGEQYF.

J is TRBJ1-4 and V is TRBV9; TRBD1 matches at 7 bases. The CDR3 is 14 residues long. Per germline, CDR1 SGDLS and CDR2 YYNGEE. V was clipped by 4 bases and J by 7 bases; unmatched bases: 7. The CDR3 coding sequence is TGTGCCAGCAGCCAGGGGGTAGGTCGTGAAAAACTGTTTTTT. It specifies CASSQGVGREKLFF.